One TCR beta chain is described in this entry. The antigen remains undetermined. 5'RACE with constant-segment primers yielded barcoded, UMI-tagged TCR alpha and TCR beta cDNA libraries. TCRdb recomputed calls from the 5' RACE reads with MiXCR, one row per CDR3 protein. The top ten clones hold around a fifth of a sample with 350,000 to 450,000 distinct CDR3 sequences, 13% to 15% of them seen once. The source of the sample is a study of T-cell memory formation after mild COVID-19. Study-level findings and limits: Clones contracting over day 15 to 85 were CD4/CD8 balanced, with later expanders leaning CD4+. Largely, contracting CD4+ clones fell within CM and EM, and contracting CD8+ clones within EMRA.

The sequenced sample was PBMCs or a T cell subset sorted from them (not recorded which). The source is a man aged 18 to 29 who had mild COVID-19 (a few samples of this study predate the infection). Cell type and time point are not known.

CDR3 sequence (DNA): TGCAGCGGGGACAGGGGTGGGACTGAAGCTTTCTTT. It yields the protein CSGDRGGTEAFF. The V gene is TRBV29-1, the J gene TRBJ1-1, with TRBD1 matching 10 bases. V shed 7 bases and J 5 bases; nucleotides not matched to a gene: 4. The germline V gene has CDR1 SQVTM and CDR2 ANQGSEA. The CDR3 is 12 amino acids.